This T cell receptor (beta chain) was identified during a study of blood T cell repertoires in COVID-19 (dated by TCRdb to the early 2020s). Regarding the study in general: The collaborator samples originated in the United States, Italy and Spain and spanned the acute and convalescent phases of COVID-19. Subjects who had been exposed to COVID-19, were actively infected with it, or had recovered from it provided the deeply sampled blood TCRbeta repertoires that made up the dataset. The material from the prospective study consisted of cDNA or gDNA derived from T cells, B-cell-depleted T cells, or PBMCs. Samples came from the ongoing ImmuneRACE study (first 160 participants) plus 1,254 subjects from 6 global collaborators. The sample metadata nearly always contained a de-identified subject ID, COVID-19 status, age in years and sex. A freely available public database, intended as a resource for researchers studying the immune response to SARS-CoV-2, is where the repertoires were released. Where HLA class I and class II types were available, the types were taken from metadata supplied by the sample provider, not from assay-based typing.

The germline V gene yields SGHRS for CDR1 and YFSETQ for CDR2. Relative to germline, V is 3 bases shorter and J is 1 base shorter, with 14 bases between their ends. The CDR3 starts with the cysteine, ends with the phenylalanine, and has 16 residues. Here the CDR3 DNA is all that survives: 48 bases in frame from base 1. The immunoSEQ Assay, a bias-controlled multiplex PCR, was used to amplify TCRbeta CDR3 regions from genomic DNA. The study's processing was this. Within the assay, amplification of reference gene primers was used to estimate how many nucleated cells each sample contained. Sequence reads were collapsed and filtered to measure the absolute abundance of every unique TCRbeta CDR3 rearrangement. For each sample, productive Simpson clonality was calculated by taking the square root of Simpson's diversity index across productive rearrangements. In its TCRdb copy, this immuneACCESS table keeps in-frame sequences only and misses some clones. Where compared with another copy, unresolved V genes explain less than half of these, and the others have no known cause. V, J and clone size are taken as reported in that table, and D and trimming were inferred from the DNA itself. This sample is represented by some 26,000 clones; under 85% of them were singletons. The ten largest clonotypes hold about 40% of the sample.

Collaborating institutions collected whole blood in K2EDTA tubes following their own protocols. For TCRbeta analysis, collaborators shipped samples in one of three forms: frozen whole blood, isolated PBMCs, or DNA extracted from either of those sample types. In its sample, this clone was seen a few times. There is no known antigen for this receptor. No much larger clone exists at a distance of one base, and base qualities are not known. Study-level results and caveats: Clinical and demographic metadata were provided uncurated, with the amount varying by source and participant.

The V and J segments used are TRBV5-1 and TRBJ2-1; a weak D assignment points to TRBD2 (6 bases agree). The sequenced sample consisted of peripheral blood. This TCR was sampled from a man between 70 and 80 years old with acute or convalescent COVID-19. The base sequence is TGCGCCAGCAGCTCGACCGGGACTGGATCCTACAATGAGCAGTTCTTC. Translated, this is CASSSTGTGSYNEQFF.